The source of this T cell receptor (beta chain) is a study of beta chain features in type 1 diabetes. All of the isolated RNA was reverse transcribed, so expressed TCRB transcripts were sequenced. Produced via immunoSEQ multiplex PCR; TCRdb's table is partial and in-frame only. The sample has a few hundred thousand clones; around an eighth are singletons. Study-wide findings and caveats: In every one of the four CD4+ subsets, TCRB CDR3s were moderately but significantly shorter in Type 1 diabetes patients.

Germline-derived CDR1 and CDR2 are SGDLS and YYNGEE. The CDR3 has 15 amino acids. V shed 4 bases, J shed 6 bases, and the junction held 8 bases outside the gene matches. As regards this clone: Its antigen remains unidentified.

The TCR originated in a woman in her late teens or twenties with type 1 diabetes. The chain carries TRBV9 and TRBJ1-4, with 8 bases aligning to TRBD1. Sequenced: naive CD4+ T cells from blood. The CDR3 DNA is TGTGCCAGCAGCCCCAGGACAGGGAATTATGAAAAACTGTTTTTT. Translating it yields CASSPRTGNYEKLFF.